These 2 T cell receptor beta chains came from one sample sequenced in a study of cytomegalovirus exposure and HLA in healthy donors. Primers: 60 Vbeta forward and 13 Jbeta reverse. Some clones are missing from TCRdb's copy, which holds only in-frame ones; the method was immunoSEQ multiplex PCR. The profile covers under 150,000 clones, with roughly three quarters appearing a single time and 2% taken by the ten largest. Sequencing was carried out using PBMCs. Every receptor here comes from a man aged 18 to 30 in good health and CMV-seronegative.

The genes are TRBV5-6 and TRBJ2-1; D is uncertain. The V gene's germline CDR1 is SGHDT and CDR2 YYEEEE. The CDR3 consists of 11 residues. The V and J ends lost 0 bases and 7 bases respectively, with 2 bases between them. This CDR3 reads CASSLANEQFF. DNA of the CDR3: TGTGCCAGCAGCTTGGCGAATGAGCAGTTCTTC.

The V and J genes are TRBV2 and TRBJ2-3; D is uncertain. The CDR3 covers 13 residues. Germline V gene lookup returns CDR1 SNHLY and CDR2 FYNNEI. The V and J ends lost 2 bases and 3 bases respectively, with 6 bases between them. For the CDR3, the DNA is TGTGCCAGCAGTGAAATCCGGACAGATACGCAGTATTTT. This gives the protein CASSEIRTDTQYF.